Listed below are T cell receptor beta chains from one sample, sequenced in a study of T cells in Graves' hyperthyroidism and ophthalmopathy. TCRdb redid the calling of the multiplex PCR reads with MiXCR, one entry per CDR3 protein. Of hundreds of thousands of distinct CDR3 sequences listed, 14% are singletons. The sample consisted of blood. The source of these receptors is a woman under 30 with Graves' hyperthyroidism. Both conserved end residues are part of each CDR3. A D gene is named only where the DNA matches it firmly. The listing skips clone size in some rows; elsewhere it reads once, few, many or a size class.

J: TRBJ1-2
size: many
V: TRBV6-1
D: .
DNA: TGTGCCAGCAGTGACACAGGGAATCATGGCTACACCTTC
CDR3: CASSDTGNHGYTF

J: TRBJ2-1
size: .
V: TRBV18
D: .
DNA: TGTGCCAGCTCACGTTCCTTGACCCCTGACGGGGATGAGCAGTTCTTC
CDR3: CASSRSLTPDGDEQFF

J: TRBJ1-1
size: .
V: TRBV4-3
D: TRBD1
DNA: TGCGCCAGCAGCCCTTCAGGGGGCAGAGCTTTCTTT
CDR3: CASSPSGGRAFF

J: TRBJ2-7
size: many
V: TRBV5-1
D: .
DNA: TGCGCCAGCAGCCCCAGGGACCGCTTAATTCACTACGAGCAGTACTTC
CDR3: CASSPRDRLIHYEQYF

J: TRBJ2-5
size: many
V: TRBV7-8
D: .
DNA: TGTGCCAGCAGTCCGGACAGACTTAAAGAGACCCAGTACTTC
CDR3: CASSPDRLKETQYF

J: TRBJ2-1
size: many
V: TRBV5-1
D: .
DNA: TGCGCCAGCAATACGGCCAATGAGCAGTTCTTC
CDR3: CASNTANEQFF

J: TRBJ2-3
size: many
V: TRBV20-1
D: .
DNA: TGCAGTGCTAGAGATGGAGGGACCGTTACAGAAGATACGCAGTATTTT
CDR3: CSARDGGTVTEDTQYF

J: TRBJ2-7
size: .
V: TRBV10-3
D: .
DNA: TGTGCCATCAGTGAAGCAGGCGACAGCTCCTACGAGCAGTACTTC
CDR3: CAISEAGDSSYEQYF

J: TRBJ2-3
size: .
V: TRBV30
D: .
DNA: TGTGCCTGGAGCGAAAGGATTGGCTCCCCCACAGATACGCAGTATTTT
CDR3: CAWSERIGSPTDTQYF

J: TRBJ1-5
size: .
V: TRBV9
D: .
DNA: TGTGCCAGCAGCCCAGGGGTCGGGGTTTATCAGCCCCAGCATTTT
CDR3: CASSPGVGVYQPQHF

J: TRBJ2-5
size: many
V: TRBV29-1
D: TRBD1
DNA: TGCAGCGGAGGGGGACAGGGAGAGACCCAGTACTTC
CDR3: CSGGGQGETQYF

J: TRBJ2-7
size: many
V: TRBV6-2/TRBV6-3
D: .
DNA: TGTGCCAGCAGTTATTCTGAGGCGCTGGGGTACGAGCAGTACTTC
CDR3: CASSYSEALGYEQYF

J: TRBJ2-7
size: many
V: TRBV27
D: .
DNA: TGTGCCAGCAGTTTACGTTGGGGAAGCTCCTACGAGCAGTACTTC
CDR3: CASSLRWGSSYEQYF

J: TRBJ1-1
size: many
V: TRBV9
D: .
DNA: TGTGCCAGCAGCGTTCAACAGGGGAACACTGAAGCTTTCTTT
CDR3: CASSVQQGNTEAFF

J: TRBJ1-6
size: many
V: TRBV4-1
D: TRBD1
DNA: TGCGCCAGCAGCCACACAAAAGGACAGGGGAATAATTCACCCCTCCACTTT
CDR3: CASSHTKGQGNNSPLHF

J: TRBJ1-5
size: .
V: TRBV6-1
D: .
DNA: TGTGCCAGCAGTGTCTTCAATCAGCCCCAGCATTTT
CDR3: CASSVFNQPQHF

J: TRBJ2-7
size: few
V: TRBV15
D: .
DNA: TGTGCCACCAGCAGAGATCAGCCCCCTAGCACCTCCCGGGGGCAGTACTTC
CDR3: CATSRDQPPSTSRGQYF

J: TRBJ2-7
size: many
V: TRBV3-1
D: .
DNA: TGTGCCAGCAGCCAAGATCTTTGGGTCTCCTACGAGCAGTACTTC
CDR3: CASSQDLWVSYEQYF

J: TRBJ2-7
size: .
V: TRBV6-2/TRBV6-3
D: .
DNA: TGTGCCAGCAGTTCCTTAGACATGTACGAACGTATTTCCTACGAGCAGTACTTC
CDR3: CASSSLDMYERISYEQYF

J: TRBJ2-3
size: many
V: TRBV20-1
D: .
DNA: TGCAGTGCTAGAGATGGCGGGAAAGGCACAGATACGCAGTATTTT
CDR3: CSARDGGKGTDTQYF

J: TRBJ2-3
size: many
V: TRBV3-1
D: .
DNA: TGTGCCAGCAGCCAAGCCTGGAACACAGATACGCAGTATTTT
CDR3: CASSQAWNTDTQYF

J: TRBJ2-5
size: many
V: TRBV28
D: .
DNA: TGTGCCAGCAGTTTATCCCCGGAGACCCAGTACTTC
CDR3: CASSLSPETQYF

J: TRBJ1-5
size: many
V: TRBV10-3
D: .
DNA: TGTGCCATCAGAAGGGACGGTTATCAGCCCCAGCATTTT
CDR3: CAIRRDGYQPQHF

J: TRBJ2-7
size: many
V: TRBV24-1
D: TRBD1
DNA: TGTGCCACCAGTGTCTTTGGTGAGGGGGCGAAACTCTACGAGCAGTACTTC
CDR3: CATSVFGEGAKLYEQYF

J: TRBJ1-1
size: .
V: TRBV11-2
D: .
DNA: TGTGCCAGCAGACTAGAGGGGTGGGGGGACACTGAAGCTTTCTTT
CDR3: CASRLEGWGDTEAFF

J: TRBJ1-3
size: .
V: TRBV20-1
D: TRBD1
DNA: TGCAGTGCTAGAGATTTTGGGACAGGGATAAACACCATATATTTT
CDR3: CSARDFGTGINTIYF

J: TRBJ2-1
size: many
V: TRBV12-3/TRBV12-4
D: TRBD2
DNA: TGTGCCAGCAGTATAGCGGGAGCTAAAAATGAGCAGTTCTTC
CDR3: CASSIAGAKNEQFF

J: TRBJ1-1
size: many
V: TRBV5-1
D: .
DNA: TGCGCCAGCAGCTTGCAGAGGGAATGGGAGACTGAAGCTTTCTTT
CDR3: CASSLQREWETEAFF

J: TRBJ1-1
size: many
V: TRBV2
D: .
DNA: TGTGCCAGCACGCGCGTACTTAACACTGAAGCTTTCTTT
CDR3: CASTRVLNTEAFF

J: TRBJ2-4
size: .
V: TRBV20-1
D: TRBD2
DNA: TGCAGTGCCGGAGGACTAGCGGTCTTCTGGGCCGCCAAAAACATTCAGTACTTC
CDR3: CSAGGLAVFWAAKNIQYF

J: TRBJ1-3
size: many
V: TRBV30
D: .
DNA: TGTGCCTGGAGTATCCCGACGGGCCCCTCTGGAAACACCATATATTTT
CDR3: CAWSIPTGPSGNTIYF

J: TRBJ2-3
size: many
V: TRBV12-3/TRBV12-4
D: .
DNA: TGTGCCAGCAGTTTGATAGGAGGCACAGATACGCAGTATTTT
CDR3: CASSLIGGTDTQYF

J: TRBJ2-1
size: many
V: TRBV2
D: TRBD2
DNA: TGTGCCAGCATGGGGACTAGCCGGGGGGCCTACAATGAGCAGTTCTTC
CDR3: CASMGTSRGAYNEQFF

J: TRBJ2-3
size: .
V: TRBV15
D: .
DNA: TGTGCCACCAGCAGATCCACCACCTTAACAGATACGCAGTATTTT
CDR3: CATSRSTTLTDTQYF

J: TRBJ2-7
size: .
V: TRBV19
D: .
DNA: TGTGCCAGTAGTATATACAGGGAGCAGAGCTACGAGCAGTACTTC
CDR3: CASSIYREQSYEQYF

J: TRBJ2-1
size: many
V: TRBV18
D: .
DNA: TGTGCCAGCTCACGAACCGAGACAAATGAGCAGTTCTTC
CDR3: CASSRTETNEQFF

J: TRBJ2-1
size: few
V: TRBV24-1
D: TRBD2
DNA: TGTGCCACCAGCCTAGCGGGAGGGCAATACAATGAGCAGTTCTTC
CDR3: CATSLAGGQYNEQFF

J: TRBJ2-7
size: few
V: TRBV20-1
D: .
DNA: TGCAGTGCTAGAGATCCTTCAAAGGGACTTAAGATCTCCTACGAGCAGTACTTC
CDR3: CSARDPSKGLKISYEQYF

J: TRBJ2-1
size: .
V: TRBV5-6
D: .
DNA: TGTGCCAGCAGACCGATAACCACATACAATGAGCAGTTCTTC
CDR3: CASRPITTYNEQFF

J: TRBJ1-2
size: few
V: TRBV7-9
D: TRBD1
DNA: TGTGCCAGCAGCTTAGTGGAGACAGGGGACTATGGCTACACCTTC
CDR3: CASSLVETGDYGYTF

J: TRBJ2-1
size: many
V: TRBV28
D: TRBD2
DNA: TGTGCCAGCAGTTGGCGGGGGGTAGCGAATGAGCAGTTCTTC
CDR3: CASSWRGVANEQFF

J: TRBJ2-6
size: few
V: TRBV7-2
D: .
DNA: TGTGCCAGCAGCTTAATGGGCGTACTCTCTGGGGCCAACGTCCTGACTTTC
CDR3: CASSLMGVLSGANVLTF

J: TRBJ2-1
size: many
V: TRBV9
D: .
DNA: TGTGCCAGCAGCGTAGGTATCAAAGGGGCGGCCTCCTACAATGAGCAGTTCTTC
CDR3: CASSVGIKGAASYNEQFF

J: TRBJ2-7
size: many
V: TRBV2
D: TRBD1
DNA: TGTGCCAGCAGTGTGACAGGGGGCGACTACGAGCAGTACTTC
CDR3: CASSVTGGDYEQYF

J: TRBJ2-1
size: many
V: TRBV2
D: TRBD2
DNA: TGTGCCAGCAGGGCTAGCGGGAGAAATGAGCAGTTCTTC
CDR3: CASRASGRNEQFF

J: TRBJ2-3
size: many
V: TRBV4-3
D: TRBD2
DNA: TGCGCCAGCAGCCGAGCGGGAGGGACAGATACGCAGTATTTT
CDR3: CASSRAGGTDTQYF

J: TRBJ1-1
size: many
V: TRBV7-3
D: .
DNA: TGTGCCAGCAGAAGAGGGGGGAGCCCTGAAGCTTTCTTT
CDR3: CASRRGGSPEAFF

J: TRBJ2-2
size: few
V: TRBV30
D: .
DNA: TGTGCCTGGACCCGGACAGTGAACACCGGGGAGCTGTTTTTT
CDR3: CAWTRTVNTGELFF

J: TRBJ2-7
size: .
V: TRBV20-1
D: .
DNA: TGCAGTGCTAGAGTAACACTGGACACCAGGGAGCAGTACTTC
CDR3: CSARVTLDTREQYF

J: TRBJ1-1
size: .
V: TRBV27
D: .
DNA: TGTGCCAGCAGTTTATCGAAGACAGGAATCACTGAAGCTTTCTTT
CDR3: CASSLSKTGITEAFF

J: TRBJ1-1
size: many
V: TRBV28
D: .
DNA: TGTGCCAGCACTCAGGGGCCCACTGAAGCTTTCTTT
CDR3: CASTQGPTEAFF

J: TRBJ2-1
size: many
V: TRBV20-1
D: .
DNA: TGCAGTGCTAGACTTCAAACAGGGAGCTCCTACAATGAGCAGTTCTTC
CDR3: CSARLQTGSSYNEQFF

J: TRBJ2-1
size: many
V: TRBV11-1
D: .
DNA: TGTGCCAGCAGCTTAGACAATGAGCAGTTCTTC
CDR3: CASSLDNEQFF

J: TRBJ2-7
size: many
V: TRBV6-6
D: TRBD2
DNA: TGTGCCAGCAGTTACTCGACCAGCGGGAGGTGGTACGAGCAGTACTTC
CDR3: CASSYSTSGRWYEQYF

J: TRBJ1-1
size: many
V: TRBV3-1
D: .
DNA: TGTGCCAGCAGCCGGGGTTTGATTTCCACTGAAGCTTTCTTT
CDR3: CASSRGLISTEAFF

J: TRBJ2-1
size: .
V: TRBV27
D: .
DNA: TGTGCCAGCAGTTGGGATGAGCAGTTCTTC
CDR3: CASSWDEQFF

J: TRBJ1-2
size: many
V: TRBV30
D: TRBD1
DNA: TGTGCCTTAAATCAGGGGGCAGGTGGCTACACCTTC
CDR3: CALNQGAGGYTF